This paragraph covers one T cell receptor (beta chain) sequence. Its antigen specificity is not known. No base qualities exist here, and no much larger clone lies one base off it. Per the publication, the time point label means: baseline before first vaccination. Vaccinee samples came from UK trials COV001 and COV002, including a single-blind randomized controlled phase 2/3 trial of AZD1222 (ChAdOx1 nCoV-19) in healthy adults. For TCRbeta chain sequencing, PBMC samples from trial participants were taken at day 0 and at day 28 after the second dose. Based on the germline V gene, the CDR1 and CDR2 sequences are MGHDK and SYGVNS. The CDR3 starts with the cysteine, ends with the phenylalanine, and has 15 residues. Only the CDR3 portion is preserved as DNA: 45 bases, with reading frame beginning at the first base. V drops 0 bases and J drops 1 base, leaving 9 bases in between. The CDR3 regions of human TCRbeta chains were analyzed by immunosequencing. Under the source paper's analysis protocol: TCRs in the repertoires were matched against a reference library of SARS-CoV-2-specific TCRs that had been generated with the MIRA antigen-specificity platform. Breadth was defined as the fraction of unique TCRs that were SARS-CoV-2-associated, and depth was defined as the fraction of total T cells that were SARS-CoV-2-associated. Using the MIRA data, each spike-specific TCR was mapped to the spike region that the TCR reacts to and placed in a CD4 or CD8 class. Log10-transformed breadth and depth values were compared by one-way ANOVA with Sidak's multiple comparisons tests. Held by TCRdb, this immuneACCESS table contains in-frame sequences only and omits some clones. Under half of the omission traces to an unresolved V gene where checked; the cause of the rest is unknown. The D gene and trimming were derived from the DNA, and the V and J assignments and clone size from that table. The sample table records approximately 100,000 clones; 80% to 95% of these occur just once. The biggest ten clones account for 1% to 1.5% of the sample.

This entry comes from a study of T cell responses to AZD1222 COVID-19 vaccine (dated by TCRdb to the early 2020s). Study-level background: AZD1222 recipients whose second dose came at about 4 weeks and those whose second dose came at about 12 weeks were combined into one group, since spike-specific TCR depth and breadth did not differ between the two schedules. A total of 233 trial participants underwent TCR sequencing, of whom about 200 had received two doses of AZD1222 and around 25 had received two doses of the MenACWY control vaccine. Enrollment into the trials was organized by age into subgroups of 18-55, 56-69 and 70-plus years, and those subgroups contained around 150, 28 and 57 TCR-sequenced participants, respectively.

Summary of the overall study and its limitations: In the small 56-69-year group, the increase in depth fell short of significance, most likely because of low power. No day 14 peak-response samples were available, so repertoires were characterized only after the peak T cell response. CD4 TCRs associated with the vaccine covered the entire spike protein, and the dominant responses were in regions 160-218 and 743-854. Epitopes outside the regions mutated in the B.1.351 and B.1.1.7 variants were reportedly recognized by nearly half of the unique spike-specific TCRs. A significant rise in spike-specific TCR breadth and depth was observed after two AZD1222 doses relative to day 0 and relative to MenACWY recipients. Conclusions about previously exposed vaccinees were limited because only six or seven AZD1222 recipients were SARS-CoV-2 seropositive at baseline. Participants were mostly white British, with more females than males. The authors suggested clonal diversity may have been underestimated.

The receptor's source is an adult in good health. This sequence uses TRBV25-1 and TRBJ2-5, with the D segment identity uncertain. This specimen consisted of peripheral blood, obtained on day 0 of AZD1222 vaccination. This receptor carries the CDR3 CASSEYGRVQETQYF. At the DNA level, the sequence is TGTGCCAGCAGTGAATATGGAAGGGTCCAAGAGACCCAGTACTTC.